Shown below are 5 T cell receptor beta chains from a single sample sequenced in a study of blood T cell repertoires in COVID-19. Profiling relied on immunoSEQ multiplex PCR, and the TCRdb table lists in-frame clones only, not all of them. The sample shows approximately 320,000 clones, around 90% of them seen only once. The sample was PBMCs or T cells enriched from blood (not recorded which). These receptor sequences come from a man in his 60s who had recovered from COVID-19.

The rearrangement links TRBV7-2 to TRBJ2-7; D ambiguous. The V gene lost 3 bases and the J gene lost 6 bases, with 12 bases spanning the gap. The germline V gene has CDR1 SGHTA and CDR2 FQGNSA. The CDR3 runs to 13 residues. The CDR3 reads CASSLIGGLEQYF. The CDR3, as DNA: TGTGCCAGCAGCTTGATAGGCGGCCTCGAGCAGTACTTC.

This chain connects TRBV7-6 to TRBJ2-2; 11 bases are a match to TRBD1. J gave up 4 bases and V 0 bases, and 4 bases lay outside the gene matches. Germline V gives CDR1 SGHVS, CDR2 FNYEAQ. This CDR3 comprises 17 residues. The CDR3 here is CASSLASGTGGTGELFF. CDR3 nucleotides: TGTGCCAGCAGCTTAGCTAGCGGGACAGGGGGCACCGGGGAGCTGTTTTTT.

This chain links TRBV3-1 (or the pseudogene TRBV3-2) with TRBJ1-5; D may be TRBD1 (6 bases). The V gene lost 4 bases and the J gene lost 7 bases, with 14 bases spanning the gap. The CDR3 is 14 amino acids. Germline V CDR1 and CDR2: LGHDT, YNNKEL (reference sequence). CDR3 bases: TGTGCCAGCAGCCCCCAACACAGGGTCCAGCCCCAGCATTTT. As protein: CASSPQHRVQPQHF.

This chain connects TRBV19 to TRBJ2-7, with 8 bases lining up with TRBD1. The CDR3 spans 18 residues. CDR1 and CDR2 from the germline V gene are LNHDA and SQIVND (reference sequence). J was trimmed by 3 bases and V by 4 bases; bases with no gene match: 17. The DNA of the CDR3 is TGTGCCAGTAGTAGGAAAGGTGTTTGGGTGGGACAGGACTACGAGCAGTACTTC. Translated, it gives CASSRKGVWVGQDYEQYF.

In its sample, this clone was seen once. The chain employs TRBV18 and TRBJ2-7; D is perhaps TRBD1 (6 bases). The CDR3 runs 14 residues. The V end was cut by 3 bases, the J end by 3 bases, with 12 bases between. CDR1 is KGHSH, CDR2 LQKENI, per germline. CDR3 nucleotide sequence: TGTGCCAGCTCACCCAGACAGGAATACTACGAGCAGTACTTC. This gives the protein CASSPRQEYYEQYF. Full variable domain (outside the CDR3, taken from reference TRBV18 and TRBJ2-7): NAGVMQNPRHLVRRRGQEARLRCSPMKGHSHVYWYRQLPEEGLKFMVYLQKENIIDESGMPKERFSAEFPKEGPSILRIQQVVRGDSAAYFCASSPRQEYYEQYFGPGTRLTVT.